This passage covers 4 T cell receptor beta chains from one sample sequenced in a study of tumour-infiltrating T cells in Burkitt lymphoma. The data were produced by immunoSEQ multiplex PCR, yet TCRdb's version contains in-frame clones alone and is incomplete. The sample lists roughly 13,000 clones; about 75% were seen once. Sequenced material: tumor tissue. All receptors derive from a human donor with diffuse large B-cell lymphoma.

DNA of the CDR3: TGTGCCAGCAGTTTAGACCCCGGGACTACAGAATTCTACGAGCAGTACTTC. This encodes CASSLDPGTTEFYEQYF. The chain has TRBV27 and TRBJ2-7, with TRBD2 identical over 7 bases. The CDR3 spans 17 residues. V lost 2 bases and J lost 3; bases outside the gene matches: 13. Germline CDR1 reads MNHEY; CDR2 reads SMNVEV (reference sequence).

In this sample, this clone turned up once. The V call is TRBV7-9, the J call TRBJ2-3, with D perhaps TRBD2 (6 bases). This CDR3 spans 15 amino acids. The ends were cut back, 7 bases at V and 1 base at J, with 15 bases in the middle. Per germline, CDR1 SEHNR and CDR2 FQNEAQ (reference sequence). The CDR3 loop reads CASKMTGAGTDTQYF. Here the CDR3 DNA reads TGTGCCAGCAAAATGACGGGAGCCGGCACAGATACGCAGTATTTT. Variable domain in full (rest from reference TRBV7-9 and TRBJ2-3): DTGVSQNPRHKITKRGQNVTFRCDPISEHNRLYWYRQTLGQGPEFLTYFQNEAQLEKSRLLSDRFSAERPKGSFSTLEIQRTEQGDSAMYLCASKMTGAGTDTQYFGPGTRLTVL.

The rearrangement uses TRBV4-1 and TRBJ2-3, with 11 bases fitting TRBD2. This CDR3 is 16 amino acids long. CDR1 is MGHRA and CDR2 is YSYEKL in the germline V gene. V was clipped by 1 base and J by 9 bases; unmatched bases: 9. The CDR3 here is CASSQAIAGGPGTQYF. CDR3 in DNA: TGCGCCAGCAGCCAAGCTATAGCGGGAGGGCCGGGAACGCAGTATTTT.

The chain recombines TRBV18 with TRBJ1-1, with D unresolved. The CDR3 loop spans 12 amino acids. V lost 3 bases, J lost 11 bases, and 13 bases lay in between. CDR1 and CDR2 (germline): KGHSH, LQKENI. The CDR3 region is CASSPDWAEAFF. CDR3 DNA sequence: TGTGCCAGCTCACCGGACTGGGCAGAGGCTTTCTTT. Variable domain in full (rest from reference TRBV18 and TRBJ1-1): NAGVMQNPRHLVRRRGQEARLRCSPMKGHSHVYWYRQLPEEGLKFMVYLQKENIIDESGMPKERFSAEFPKEGPSILRIQQVVRGDSAAYFCASSPDWAEAFFGQGTRLTVV.